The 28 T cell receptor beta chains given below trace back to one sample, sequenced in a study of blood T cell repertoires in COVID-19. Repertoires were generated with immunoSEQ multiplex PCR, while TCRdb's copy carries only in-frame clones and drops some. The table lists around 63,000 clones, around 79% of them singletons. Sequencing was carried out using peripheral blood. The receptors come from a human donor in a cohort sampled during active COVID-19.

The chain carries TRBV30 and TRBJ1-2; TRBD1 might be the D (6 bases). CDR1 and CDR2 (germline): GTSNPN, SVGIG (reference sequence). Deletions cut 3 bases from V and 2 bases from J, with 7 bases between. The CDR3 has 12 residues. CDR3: CAWSGQNYGYTF. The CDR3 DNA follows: TGTGCCTGGAGCGGACAGAACTATGGCTACACCTTC.

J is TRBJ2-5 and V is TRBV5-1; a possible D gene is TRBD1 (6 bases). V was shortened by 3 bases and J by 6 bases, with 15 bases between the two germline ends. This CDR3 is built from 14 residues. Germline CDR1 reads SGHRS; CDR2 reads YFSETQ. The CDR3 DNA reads TGCGCCAGCAGCTCCCGGGACATAGGGAAGACCCAGTACTTC. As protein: CASSSRDIGKTQYF.

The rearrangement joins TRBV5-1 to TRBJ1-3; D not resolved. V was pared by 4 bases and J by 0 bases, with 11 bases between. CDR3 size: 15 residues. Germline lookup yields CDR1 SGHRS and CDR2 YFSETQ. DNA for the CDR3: TGCGCCAGCAGCGATGATCTTAGCTCTGGAAACACCATATATTTT. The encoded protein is CASSDDLSSGNTIYF.

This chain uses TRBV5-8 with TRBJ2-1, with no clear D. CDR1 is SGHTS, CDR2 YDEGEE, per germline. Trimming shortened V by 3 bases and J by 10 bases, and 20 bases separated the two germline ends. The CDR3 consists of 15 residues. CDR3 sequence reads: CASSYTRQPQWEQFF. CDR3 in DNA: TGTGCCAGCAGCTACACACGACAACCCCAATGGGAGCAGTTCTTC.

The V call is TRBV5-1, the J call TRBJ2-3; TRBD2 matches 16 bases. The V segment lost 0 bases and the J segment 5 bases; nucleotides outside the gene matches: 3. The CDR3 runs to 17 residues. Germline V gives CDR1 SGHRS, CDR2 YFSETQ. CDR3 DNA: TGCGCCAGCAGCTTGGCCGGGACTAGCGGGAGGGGAGATACGCAGTATTTT. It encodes CASSLAGTSGRGDTQYF. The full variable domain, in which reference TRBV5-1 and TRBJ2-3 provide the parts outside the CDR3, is KAGVTQTPRYLIKTRGQQVTLSCSPISGHRSVSWYQQTPGQGLQFLFEYFSETQRNKGNFPGRFSGRQFSNSRSEMNVSTLELGDSALYLCASSLAGTSGRGDTQYFGPGTRLTVL.

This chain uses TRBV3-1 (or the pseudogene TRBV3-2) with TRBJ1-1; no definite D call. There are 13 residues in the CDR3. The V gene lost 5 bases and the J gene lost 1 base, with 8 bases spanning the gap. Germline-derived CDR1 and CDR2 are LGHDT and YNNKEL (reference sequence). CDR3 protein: CASSSYRNTEAFF. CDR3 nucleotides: TGTGCCAGCAGCTCATACAGGAACACTGAAGCTTTCTTT.

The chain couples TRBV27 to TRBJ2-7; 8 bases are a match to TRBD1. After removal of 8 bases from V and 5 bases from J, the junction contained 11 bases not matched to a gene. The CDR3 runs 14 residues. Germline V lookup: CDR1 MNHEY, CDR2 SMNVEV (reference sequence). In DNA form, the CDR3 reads TGTGCCAGCGGATGGGACAGGAGCGGGCACGAGCAGTACTTC. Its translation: CASGWDRSGHEQYF.

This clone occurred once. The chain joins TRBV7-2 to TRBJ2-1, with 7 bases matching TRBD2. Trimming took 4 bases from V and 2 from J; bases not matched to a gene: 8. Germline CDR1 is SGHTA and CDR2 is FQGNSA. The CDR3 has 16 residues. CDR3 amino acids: CASSSYTSVPYNEQFF. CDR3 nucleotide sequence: TGTGCCAGCAGCTCCTACACTAGCGTCCCCTACAATGAGCAGTTCTTC.

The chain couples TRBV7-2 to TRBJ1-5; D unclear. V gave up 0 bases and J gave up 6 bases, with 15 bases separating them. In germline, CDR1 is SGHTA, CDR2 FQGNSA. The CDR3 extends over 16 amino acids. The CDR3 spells CASSLAATEFFQPQHF. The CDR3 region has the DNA TGTGCCAGCAGCTTAGCAGCCACAGAGTTTTTTCAGCCCCAGCATTTT.

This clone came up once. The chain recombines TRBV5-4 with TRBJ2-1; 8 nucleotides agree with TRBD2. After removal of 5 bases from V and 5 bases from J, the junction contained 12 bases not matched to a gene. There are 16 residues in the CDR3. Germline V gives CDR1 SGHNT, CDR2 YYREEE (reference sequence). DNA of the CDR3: TGTGCCAGCAGTCCCTCCAGGGCGGGGGGAAACAATGAGCAGTTCTTC. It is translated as CASSPSRAGGNNEQFF.

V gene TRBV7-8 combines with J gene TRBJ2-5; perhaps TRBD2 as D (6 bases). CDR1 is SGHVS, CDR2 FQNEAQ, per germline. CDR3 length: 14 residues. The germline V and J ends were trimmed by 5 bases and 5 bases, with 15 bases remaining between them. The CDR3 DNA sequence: TGTGCCAGCAGCCCGATGGGGGGTACGGAGACCCAGTACTTC. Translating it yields CASSPMGGTETQYF.

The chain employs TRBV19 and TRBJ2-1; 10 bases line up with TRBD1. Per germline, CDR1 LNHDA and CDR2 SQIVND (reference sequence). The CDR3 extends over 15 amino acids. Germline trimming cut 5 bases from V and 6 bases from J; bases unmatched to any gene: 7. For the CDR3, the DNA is TGTGCCAGTAGTTACTCCGGGACAGGGGCCAATGAGCAGTTCTTC. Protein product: CASSYSGTGANEQFF. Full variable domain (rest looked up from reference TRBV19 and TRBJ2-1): DGGITQSPKYLFRKEGQNVTLSCEQNLNHDAMYWYRQDPGQGLRLIYYSQIVNDFQKGDIAEGYSVSREKKESFPLTVTSAQKNPTAFYLCASSYSGTGANEQFFGPGTRLTVL.

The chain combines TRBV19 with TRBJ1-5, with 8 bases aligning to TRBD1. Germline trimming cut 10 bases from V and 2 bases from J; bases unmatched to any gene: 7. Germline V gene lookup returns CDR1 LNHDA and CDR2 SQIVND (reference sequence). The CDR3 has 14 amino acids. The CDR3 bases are TGTGCCACCAAGGACAGGGTTGGCAATCAGCCCCAGCATTTT. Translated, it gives CATKDRVGNQPQHF. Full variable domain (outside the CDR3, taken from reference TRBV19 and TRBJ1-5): DGGITQSPKYLFRKEGQNVTLSCEQNLNHDAMYWYRQDPGQGLRLIYYSQIVNDFQKGDIAEGYSVSREKKESFPLTVTSAQKNPTAFYLCATKDRVGNQPQHFGDGTRLSIL.

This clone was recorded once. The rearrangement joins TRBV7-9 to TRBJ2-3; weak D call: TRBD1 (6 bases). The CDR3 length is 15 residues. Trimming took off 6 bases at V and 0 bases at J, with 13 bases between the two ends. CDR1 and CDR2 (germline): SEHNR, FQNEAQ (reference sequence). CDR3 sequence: CASSPGETSTDTQYF. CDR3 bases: TGTGCCAGCAGTCCAGGGGAGACTAGCACAGATACGCAGTATTTT.

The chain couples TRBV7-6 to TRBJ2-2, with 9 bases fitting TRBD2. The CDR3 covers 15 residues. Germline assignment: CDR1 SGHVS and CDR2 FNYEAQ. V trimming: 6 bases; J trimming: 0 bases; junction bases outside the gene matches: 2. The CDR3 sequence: CASSRTSANTGELFF. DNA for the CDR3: TGTGCCAGCAGTCGGACTAGCGCGAACACCGGGGAGCTGTTTTTT.

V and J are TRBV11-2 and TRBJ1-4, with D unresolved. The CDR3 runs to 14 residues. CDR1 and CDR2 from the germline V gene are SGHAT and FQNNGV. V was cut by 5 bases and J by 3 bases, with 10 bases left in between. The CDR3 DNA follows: TGTGCCAGCAGCCCCACTGGGCCTAATGAAAAACTGTTTTTT. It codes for CASSPTGPNEKLFF.

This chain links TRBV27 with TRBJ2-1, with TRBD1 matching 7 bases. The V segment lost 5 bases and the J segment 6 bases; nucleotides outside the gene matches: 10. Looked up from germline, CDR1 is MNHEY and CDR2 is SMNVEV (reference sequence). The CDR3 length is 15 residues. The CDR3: CASSNRGAGFNEQFF. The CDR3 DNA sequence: TGTGCCAGCAGTAACAGGGGAGCTGGATTCAATGAGCAGTTCTTC.

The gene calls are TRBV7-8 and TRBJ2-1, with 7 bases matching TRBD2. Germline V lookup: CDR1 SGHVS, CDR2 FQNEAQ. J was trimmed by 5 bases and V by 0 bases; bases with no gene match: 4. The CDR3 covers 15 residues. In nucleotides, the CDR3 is TGTGCCAGCAGCTTAGCGGGAGGGCGTGACAATGAGCAGTTCTTC. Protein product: CASSLAGGRDNEQFF.

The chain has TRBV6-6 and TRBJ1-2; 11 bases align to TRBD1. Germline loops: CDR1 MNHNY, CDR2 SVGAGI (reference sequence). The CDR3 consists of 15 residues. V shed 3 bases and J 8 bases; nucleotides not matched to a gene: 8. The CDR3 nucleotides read TGTGCCAGCAGTTATCGACCGGGACAGGGGGACGGCTACACCTTC. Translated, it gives CASSYRPGQGDGYTF.

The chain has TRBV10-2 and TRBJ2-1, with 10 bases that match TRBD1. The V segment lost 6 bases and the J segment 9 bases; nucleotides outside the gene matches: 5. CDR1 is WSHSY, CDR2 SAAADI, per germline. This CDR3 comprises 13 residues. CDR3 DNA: TGCGCCAGCAGGGACAGGGGGAGGATTGAGCAGTTCTTC. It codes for CASRDRGRIEQFF.

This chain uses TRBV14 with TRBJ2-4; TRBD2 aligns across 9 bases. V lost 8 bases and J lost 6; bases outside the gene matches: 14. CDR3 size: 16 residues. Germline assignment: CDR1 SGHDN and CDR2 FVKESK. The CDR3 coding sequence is TGTGCCAGCGCGGAGATAGCGGGAGAGGGGTTAAACATTCAGTACTTC. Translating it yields CASAEIAGEGLNIQYF.

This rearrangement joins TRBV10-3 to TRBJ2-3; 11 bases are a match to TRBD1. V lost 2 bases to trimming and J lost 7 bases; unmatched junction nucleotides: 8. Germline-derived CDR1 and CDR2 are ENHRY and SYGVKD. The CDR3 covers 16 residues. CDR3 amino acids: CAISEAGTGGSNTQYF. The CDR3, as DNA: TGTGCCATCAGTGAGGCCGGGACAGGGGGATCGAATACGCAGTATTTT.

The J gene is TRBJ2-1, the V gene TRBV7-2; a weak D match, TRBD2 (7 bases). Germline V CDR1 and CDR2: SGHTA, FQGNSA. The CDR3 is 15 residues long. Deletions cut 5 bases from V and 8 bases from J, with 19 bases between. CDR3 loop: CASSPSGLRGDEQFF. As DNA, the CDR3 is TGTGCCAGCAGCCCTAGCGGCCTCAGGGGCGATGAGCAGTTCTTC.

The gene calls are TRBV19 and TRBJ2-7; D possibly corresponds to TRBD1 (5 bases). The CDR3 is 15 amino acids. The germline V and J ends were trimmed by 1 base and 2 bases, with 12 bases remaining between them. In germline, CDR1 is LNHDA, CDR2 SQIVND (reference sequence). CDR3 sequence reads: CASSIGGASPYEQYF. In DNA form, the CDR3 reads TGTGCCAGTAGTATAGGGGGCGCCTCCCCCTACGAGCAGTACTTC.

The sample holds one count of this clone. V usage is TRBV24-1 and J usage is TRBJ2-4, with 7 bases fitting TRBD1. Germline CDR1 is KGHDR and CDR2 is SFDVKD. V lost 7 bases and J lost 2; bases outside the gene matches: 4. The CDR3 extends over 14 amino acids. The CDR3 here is CATSQTGTKNIQYF. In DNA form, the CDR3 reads TGTGCCACCAGCCAGACAGGGACCAAAAACATTCAGTACTTC.

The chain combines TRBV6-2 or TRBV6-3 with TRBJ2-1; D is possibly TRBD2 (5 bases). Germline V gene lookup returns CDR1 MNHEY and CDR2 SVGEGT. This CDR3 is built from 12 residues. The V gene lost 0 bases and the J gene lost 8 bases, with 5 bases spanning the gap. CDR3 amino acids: CASSYSRDEQFF. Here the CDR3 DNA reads TGTGCCAGCAGTTACTCGAGGGATGAGCAGTTCTTC.

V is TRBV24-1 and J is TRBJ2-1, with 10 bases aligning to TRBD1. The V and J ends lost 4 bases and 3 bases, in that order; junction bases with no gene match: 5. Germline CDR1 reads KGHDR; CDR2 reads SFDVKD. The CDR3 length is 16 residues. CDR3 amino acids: CATSERGTGVYNEQFF. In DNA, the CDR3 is TGTGCCACCAGTGAGCGGGGGACAGGGGTCTACAATGAGCAGTTCTTC.

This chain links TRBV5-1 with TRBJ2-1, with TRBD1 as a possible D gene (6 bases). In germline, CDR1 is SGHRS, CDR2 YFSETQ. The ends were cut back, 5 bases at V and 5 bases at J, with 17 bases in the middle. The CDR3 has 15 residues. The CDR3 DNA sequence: TGCGCCAGCAGTCCAGTGATCCGGGACAACAATGAGCAGTTCTTC. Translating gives CASSPVIRDNNEQFF.